This is a list of T cell receptor beta chains from one sample in a study of OX40 agonist ivuxolimab in advanced cancers. Clones were read by immunoSEQ multiplex PCR, and TCRdb kept only the in-frame ones, dropping some. The sample holds tens of thousands of clones, approximately 86% seen once. The input for sequencing was CD4+ or CD8+ T cells sorted from blood, taken in a trial of the OX40 agonist ivuxolimab. Source of these receptors: an adult with an advanced solid tumor such as melanoma, head and neck, liver or kidney cancer. Both conserved end residues are part of each CDR3. D genes are given only for firm matches. Clone size is not always given. Where it is, it says once, few, many or a class for expanded clones.

>-|TRBJ1-3|TRBV6-1|TRBD1|15
TGTGCCAGCAGTAACTATCACAGGGGGCAGTACACCATATATTTT
CASSNYHRGQYTIYF
>few|TRBJ1-5|TRBV27|-|13
TGTGCCAGCAGTTTGACGGGCAATCAGCCCCAGCATTTT
CASSLTGNQPQHF
>-|TRBJ2-1|TRBV28|-|16
TGTGCCAGCAGTTTACTTGTGGGAGTCCTCTACAATGAGCAGTTCTTC
CASSLLVGVLYNEQFF
>-|TRBJ1-3|TRBV5-1|-|17
TGCGCCAGCAGCCCTGACCCACCAGGCAGCTCTGGAAACACCATATATTTT
CASSPDPPGSSGNTIYF
>-|TRBJ2-1|TRBV7-9|TRBD1|15
TGTGCCAGCGGACAGGGGGTGATGTCCTACAATGAGCAGTTCTTC
CASGQGVMSYNEQFF
>-|TRBJ2-2|TRBV7-7|-|14
TGTGCTAGCAGCCCACGGGGTCAGTCCGGGGAGCTGTTTTTT
CASSPRGQSGELFF
>-|TRBJ2-1|TRBV19|-|15
TGTGCCAGTACCCAGACTCACAGCTCCTACAATGAGCAGTTCTTC
CASTQTHSSYNEQFF
>-|TRBJ2-1|TRBV20-1|-|10
TGCAGTGCTAGCAGAGACTTGCAGTTCTTC
CSASRDLQFF
>-|TRBJ1-2|TRBV28|-|14
TGTGCCAGCGCGGAGGTGGGGCAGGGAAACGGCTACACCTTC
CASAEVGQGNGYTF
>-|TRBJ2-1|TRBV19|-|13
TGTGCCAGTAGTATAGGTACCGGGAATGAGCAGTTCTTC
CASSIGTGNEQFF